Sequencing of this T cell receptor (beta chain) was carried out in a study of shared clonotypes between healthy human individuals. Study at large: A couple of women and a few men aged 18 to 49 served as donors.

General study findings and limits: Clonotypes shared by all four sorted-subset donors had higher generation probabilities than non-shared clonotypes. Enrolling few donors narrowed the genetic and exposure-history diversity that was represented.

Trimming took 8 bases from V and 6 from J; bases not matched to a gene: 6. The CDR3 length is 14 residues. CDR1 and CDR2 (germline): LNHDA, SQIVND (reference sequence). Per the original methods: Filtering differed for immunoSEQ, which gave only junction sequences without quality scores. TCRdb's table, derived via immunoSEQ multiplex PCR, lists solely in-frame clones and lacks some. That table gives V, J and clone size, and the DNA gave D and trimming. Found here are roughly 400,000 clones, about 96% of them singletons; the top ten hold approximately 0.32%. A word on this clone: What it binds is not known.

The sample consisted of memory CD8+ T cells sorted from blood. Specified subset: CD45RO+ cells pooled with CCR7-negative TemRA cells. The chain links TRBV19 to TRBJ2-1; 11 nucleotides match TRBD1. The clonotype comes from a man between 25 and 39 years old in good health. The CDR3: CASGRDRGFNEQFF. CDR3 sequence (DNA): TGTGCCAGTGGCCGGGACAGGGGGTTCAATGAGCAGTTCTTC.